This T cell receptor (beta chain) was observed in a study of T cell responses to AZD1222 COVID-19 vaccine. Study-wide results and limits: Targeting of unmutated variant regions was reportedly seen in nearly half of spike-specific TCRs. CD4 TCRs covered the whole spike, strongest at regions 160-218 and 743-854. The study identified only five or six AZD1222 recipients as seropositive at baseline. Clonal diversity was possibly underestimated, and the donors were mostly white British, with more females.

Comments on this clone: The antigen is undetermined.

Only in-frame clones appear in the TCRdb table, and some are missing; sequencing was by immunoSEQ multiplex PCR. The data hold tens of thousands of clones, with approximately 86% observed a single time. This sequence was found in an adult in good health. Sequencing was performed on peripheral blood, taken on day 0 of AZD1222 vaccination.

The CDR3 region is CASSIDRGYEQYF. The CDR3 region has the DNA TGTGCCAGTAGTATAGACAGGGGCTACGAGCAGTACTTC. The chain combines TRBV19 with TRBJ2-7, with D possibly matching TRBD1 (6 bases). V lost 0 bases, J lost 3 bases, and 6 bases lay in between. CDR1 LNHDA and CDR2 SQIVND come from the germline V gene (reference sequence). CDR3 length equals 13 residues.